Listed here are 8 T cell receptor beta chains from one sample, sequenced in a study of shared clonotypes between healthy human individuals. Sequencing used immunoSEQ multiplex PCR; TCRdb keeps in-frame clones, though not all of them. Counted here are 2,100,000 or so clones, more than 90% occurring once; the ten biggest clones make up about 0.13%. The sample comprised naive CD4+ T cells sorted from blood. The subset: CD45RA+ positively selected. These receptors all stem from a man aged 18 to 35 in good health.

The rearrangement joins TRBV19 to TRBJ1-2; the D is unclear. The CDR3 has 13 amino acids. CDR1 LNHDA and CDR2 SQIVND come from the germline V gene (reference sequence). Trimming cost V 3 bases and J 8 bases, with 13 bases left between them. In nucleotides, the CDR3 is TGTGCCAGTAGTATGGAAGGGATTTTCGGCTACACCTTC. It codes for CASSMEGIFGYTF. Full variable domain (outside the CDR3, taken from reference TRBV19 and TRBJ1-2): DGGITQSPKYLFRKEGQNVTLSCEQNLNHDAMYWYRQDPGQGLRLIYYSQIVNDFQKGDIAEGYSVSREKKESFPLTVTSAQKNPTAFYLCASSMEGIFGYTFGSGTRLTVV.

The chain joins TRBV18 to TRBJ1-2; 9 bases map to TRBD1. The CDR3 contains 15 residues. V shed 5 bases and J 6 bases; nucleotides not matched to a gene: 10. Per the germline V gene, CDR1 is KGHSH and CDR2 is LQKENI. CDR3 sequence reads: CASSSRTGAINGYTF. The CDR3 DNA reads as TGTGCCAGCTCATCCCGGACAGGGGCGATAAATGGCTACACCTTC.

The chain combines TRBV5-1 with TRBJ2-1; TRBD1 or TRBD2 may be the D gene (5 bases each). The CDR3 covers 14 residues. Germline assignment: CDR1 SGHRS and CDR2 YFSETQ. With 4 bases removed from V and 2 bases from J, the gap between germline ends came to 10 bases. The CDR3 DNA is TGCGCCAGCAGCGCCTTGGGGGCCTACAATGAGCAGTTCTTC. Amino acids: CASSALGAYNEQFF.

The chain links TRBV10-2 to TRBJ1-5, with TRBD1 as a possible D gene (5 bases). Looked up from germline, CDR1 is WSHSY and CDR2 is SAAADI. The CDR3 sequence is 12 residues long. With 8 bases removed from V and 3 bases from J, the gap between germline ends came to 8 bases. CDR3 sequence reads: CASQGPNQPQHF. In nucleotides, the CDR3 is TGCGCCAGCCAGGGCCCCAATCAGCCCCAGCATTTT.

The J gene is TRBJ1-1, the V gene TRBV6-5, with D uncertain. V was shortened by 10 bases and J by 5 bases, with 17 bases between the two germline ends. The CDR3 has 13 amino acids. The germline CDR1 and CDR2 sequences are MNHEY and SVGAGI. The CDR3 here is CATSGPSGTEAFF. The CDR3 DNA follows: TGTGCCACCTCGGGCCCCTCGGGGACTGAAGCTTTCTTT.

The chain carries TRBV5-1 and TRBJ1-5, with D unresolved. CDR1 and CDR2 from the germline V gene are SGHRS and YFSETQ. Trimming cost V 0 bases and J 4 bases, with 5 bases left between them. This CDR3 is 13 amino acids long. The CDR3 coding sequence is TGCGCCAGCAGCTTGGAGGTTAATCAGCCCCAGCATTTT. Amino acid sequence: CASSLEVNQPQHF.

This rearrangement joins TRBV12-1 to TRBJ2-6; the table's D call of TRBD2 was not tested on the DNA. TRBV12-1 is termed a pseudogene. The CDR3 is 18 residues long. CDR3 in amino acids: CASSSRLAGGAGANVLTF. CDR3 in DNA: TGTGCCAGCAGCTCCAGACTAGCGGGGGGTGCTGGGGCCAACGTCCTGACTTTC.

The chain links TRBV7-8 to TRBJ2-3, with D unresolved. The length of the CDR3 is 11 residues. V lost 5 bases to trimming and J lost 11 bases, with 11 bases between them. CDR1 and CDR2 from the germline V gene are SGHVS and FQNEAQ. The CDR3 sequence: CASSLIGEQYF. DNA of the CDR3: TGTGCCAGCAGCCTAATTGGGGAGCAGTATTTT.